Each of the 23 T cell receptor beta chains below was sequenced from the same sample in a study of beta chain features in type 1 diabetes (dated by TCRdb to the late 2010s). The library was made by the immunoSEQ multiplex PCR assay. The entire isolated RNA was reverse transcribed using the High Capacity cDNA Reverse Transcription Kit, and thus expressed TCRB transcripts were sequenced. As stored in TCRdb, this immuneACCESS dataset retains in-frame rearrangements with V and J assigned. A fraction of the clones does not appear; measured against another copy, unresolved V genes explain less than half of the discrepancy, and the remainder lacks a known reason. The sample table records some 900,000 clones; about a sixth of these occur just once. Around 0.02% of the sample is in the top ten clones. Sequenced material: naive CD4+ T cells from blood. The cell subset or site label here, explained by the study, means: true naive CD4+ T cells. The receptor source for this set is a woman between 18 and 29 years old in good health.

The V call is TRBV7-2, the J call TRBJ2-3; 7 bases are shared with TRBD1. This CDR3 has 17 amino acids. Germline V gene lookup returns CDR1 SGHTA and CDR2 FQGNSA. The J segment lost 0 bases and the V segment lost 5 bases, leaving 11 bases of the junction unmatched. This CDR3 is CASSQGQPLTSTDTQYF. The CDR3 DNA reads TGTGCCAGCAGCCAGGGACAGCCACTTACTAGCACAGATACGCAGTATTTT.

This clone was counted only a few times. The sample has other DNA sequences that encode this CDR3 too. V is TRBV2 and J is TRBJ2-1; D may be TRBD1 (7 bases). This CDR3 contains 14 residues. With 5 bases removed from V and 5 bases from J, the gap between germline ends came to 13 bases. Germline CDR1 SNHLY, CDR2 FYNNEI. The CDR3 DNA reads as TGTGCCAGCAGTAGTTCAGGGGGGCACAATGAGCAGTTCTTC. Translation: CASSSSGGHNEQFF.

This chain joins TRBV25-1 and TRBJ2-4; tentative D call: TRBD1 (5 bases). Trimming took off 2 bases at V and 7 bases at J, with 9 bases between the two ends. The CDR3 is 13 amino acids. Germline assignment: CDR1 MGHDK and CDR2 SYGVNS. In DNA, the CDR3 is TGTGCCAGCAGTGAAACAGGAGTTAACATTCAGTACTTC. As protein: CASSETGVNIQYF.

The chain joins TRBV2 to TRBJ2-7; 12 bases line up with TRBD2. The CDR3 runs 14 residues. V lost 6 bases, J lost 2 bases, and 2 bases stayed unmatched. Germline V gives CDR1 SNHLY, CDR2 FYNNEI. The CDR3 is CASRRTSGTYEQYF. In nucleotides, the CDR3 is TGTGCCAGCAGAAGGACTAGCGGGACCTACGAGCAGTACTTC.

The table lists this clone with a few counts. DNA of the CDR3: TGCAGCGCTACAGGGAGTGCGACTAATGAAAAACTGTTTTTT. Translated, it gives CSATGSATNEKLFF. The chain employs TRBV29-1 and TRBJ1-4; a possible D gene is TRBD1 (6 bases). This CDR3 comprises 14 residues. V was clipped by 7 bases and J by 2 bases, with 14 bases between them. Germline-derived CDR1 and CDR2 are SQVTM and ANQGSEA.

This chain connects TRBV4-3 to TRBJ2-1, with D maybe TRBD1 (6 bases). Germline CDR1 is LGHNA and CDR2 is YSLEER. V shed 4 bases and J shed 7 bases, with 20 bases lying between them. The CDR3 is 16 amino acids. As DNA, the CDR3 is TGCGCCAGCAGCCCGCACGCAGGGGCCCCTTATAATGAGCAGTTCTTC. Residues: CASSPHAGAPYNEQFF.

The chain joins TRBV7-6 to TRBJ2-3; D ambiguous. CDR1 and CDR2 from the germline V gene are SGHVS and FNYEAQ. V lost 1 base, J lost 2 bases, and 16 bases lay in between. CDR3 size: 17 residues. The CDR3 bases are TGTGCCAGCAGCTTAGAACTCCAACGTGCACACACAGATACGCAGTATTTT. Amino acids: CASSLELQRAHTDTQYF.

This clone was observed a few times. The V call is TRBV9, the J call TRBJ2-7; TRBD2 matches 10 bases. The CDR3 is 14 amino acids. The germline gives CDR1 SGDLS, CDR2 YYNGEE. Losses at the gene ends were 4 bases for V and 9 bases for J; bases not matched to a gene: 10. CDR3 region: CASSSSPGLAWQYF. In DNA form, the CDR3 reads TGTGCCAGCAGCTCCTCACCGGGACTAGCGTGGCAGTACTTC.

The rearrangement links TRBV6-1 to TRBJ1-2; TRBD1 matches at 11 bases. The CDR3 is made up of 14 amino acids. The ends lost 8 bases at V and 5 bases at J; junction bases unmatched: 7. Germline CDR1 reads MNHNS; CDR2 reads SASEGT. CDR3 amino acids: CASVWDRGSYGYTF. CDR3 bases: TGTGCCAGCGTCTGGGACAGGGGGAGTTATGGCTACACCTTC.

In this sample, this clone turned up a few times. This chain uses TRBV28 with TRBJ2-3; tentatively, D is TRBD1 or TRBD2 (5 bases each). Germline V gives CDR1 MDHEN, CDR2 SYDVKM. V was pared by 6 bases and J by 4 bases, with 17 bases between. The CDR3 is 15 amino acids. CDR3 coding DNA: TGTGCCAGCAGCACCGCCGGGACCGGCGCAGATACGCAGTATTTT. Its protein is CASSTAGTGADTQYF.

The genes are TRBV9 and TRBJ2-2, with D perhaps matching TRBD1 (6 bases). The V end was cut by 0 bases, the J end by 0 bases, with 9 bases between. The CDR3 is 16 residues long. Germline assignment: CDR1 SGDLS and CDR2 YYNGEE. The chain's CDR3 is CASSVAGAANTGELFF. The CDR3 DNA follows: TGTGCCAGCAGCGTAGCAGGGGCCGCGAACACCGGGGAGCTGTTTTTT.

The genes are TRBV19 and TRBJ1-2; no clear D. Germline V gene sequence: CDR1 LNHDA, CDR2 SQIVND (reference sequence). The CDR3 length is 15 residues. V lost 8 bases, J lost 3 bases, and 19 bases lay in between. The CDR3 region is CASQKRSEGYYGYTF. The DNA for the CDR3 is TGTGCCAGTCAAAAACGATCGGAGGGTTACTATGGCTACACCTTC.

The rearrangement joins TRBV6-1 to TRBJ2-1; D may be TRBD2 (6 bases). The CDR3 is made up of 15 amino acids. Trimming removed 4 bases from V and 15 bases from J, with 25 bases in between. The germline V gene has CDR1 MNHNS and CDR2 SASEGT. The CDR3 loop reads CASSGTFGSSDKWFF. The DNA for the CDR3 is TGTGCCAGCAGTGGGACCTTCGGGAGTTCGGATAAATGGTTCTTC.

The table lists this clone with a few counts. This sequence joins TRBV27 and TRBJ2-7; D ambiguous. CDR1 is MNHEY and CDR2 is SMNVEV in the germline V gene (reference sequence). V dropped 5 bases and J dropped 2 bases, with 13 bases sitting between them. This CDR3 has 14 amino acids. The CDR3 is CASSPSRLTYEQYF. The CDR3 bases are TGTGCCAGCAGTCCCTCCCGACTTACCTACGAGCAGTACTTC.

The chain is built from TRBV25-1 and TRBJ2-7; D gene uncertain. CDR1 MGHDK and CDR2 SYGVNS come from the germline V gene. This CDR3 has 12 residues. V was trimmed by 3 bases and J by 3 bases, leaving 6 bases between them. The CDR3 region is CASSDQLYEQYF. The CDR3 nucleotides are TGTGCCAGCAGTGACCAACTCTACGAGCAGTACTTC.

In regard to this clone: Other DNA sequences in this specimen translate into the identical CDR3. V is TRBV5-1 and J is TRBJ2-2, with D unclear. The CDR3 runs to 15 residues. CDR1 is SGHRS and CDR2 is YFSETQ in the germline V gene. V was pared by 0 bases and J by 0 bases, with 6 bases between. The CDR3, as DNA: TGCGCCAGCAGCTTGGGGCAGACGAACACCGGGGAGCTGTTTTTT. This gives the protein CASSLGQTNTGELFF.

V usage is TRBV4-3 and J usage is TRBJ2-1; TRBD2 agrees at 9 bases. The ends lost 0 bases at V and 4 bases at J; junction bases unmatched: 1. The CDR3 totals 15 residues. Germline V gene lookup returns CDR1 LGHNA and CDR2 YSLEER. DNA for the CDR3: TGCGCCAGCAGCCAAGATCTAGCGGGATACAATGAGCAGTTCTTC. Translated, it gives CASSQDLAGYNEQFF.

The rearrangement links TRBV5-6 to TRBJ2-1, with a tentative D call TRBD1 (6 bases). V was shortened by 3 bases and J by 7 bases, with 17 bases between the two germline ends. The germline CDR1 and CDR2 sequences are SGHDT and YYEEEE. The CDR3 totals 15 residues. CDR3 amino acids: CASSWGLFSLNEQFF. In nucleotides, the CDR3 is TGTGCCAGCAGCTGGGGGCTTTTTTCATTAAATGAGCAGTTCTTC.

The V call is TRBV2, the J call TRBJ1-3, with TRBD1 as a possible D gene (6 bases). CDR3 length: 18 amino acids. Trimming removed 3 bases from V and 0 bases from J, with 18 bases in between. Germline V gives CDR1 SNHLY, CDR2 FYNNEI. The chain's CDR3 is CASSEQRGVRFSGNTIYF. The CDR3 region has the DNA TGTGCCAGCAGTGAGCAGAGGGGGGTACGGTTCTCTGGAAACACCATATATTTT.

In this sample, this clone turned up once. The rearrangement uses TRBV7-3 and TRBJ2-7; D is unclear. The last part of the DNA fits TRBJ2-5 better; the J call may be wrong. Germline V gives CDR1 SGHTA, CDR2 FQGTGA. CDR3 length: 13 amino acids. CDR3 DNA: TGTGCCAGCAGCCGGTCTTTCGGCGAGACCCAGTACTTC. Translated, it gives CASSRSFGETQYF.

The CDR3 region has the DNA TGTGCCAGCAGTTATGGCCAGATACAAGAGACCCAGTACTTC. This sequence encodes CASSYGQIQETQYF. The rearrangement links TRBV6-6 to TRBJ2-5, with unresolved D. This CDR3 spans 14 amino acids. Germline values: CDR1 MNHNY, CDR2 SVGAGI (reference sequence). V shed 3 bases and J shed 2 bases, with 10 bases lying between them.

This clone turned up a few times. This chain connects TRBV29-1 to TRBJ1-3; D remains ambiguous. The germline V gene encodes CDR1 SQVTM and CDR2 ANQGSEA. The CDR3 runs to 14 residues. V lost 0 bases and J lost 0, with 6 bases in between. The CDR3 coding sequence is TGCAGCGTTGAAGATCTGGGCTCTGGAAACACCATATATTTT. This gives the protein CSVEDLGSGNTIYF.

V gene TRBV5-1 combines with J gene TRBJ1-1; 7 nucleotides agree with TRBD1. Germline CDR1 and CDR2: SGHRS and YFSETQ. CDR3 size: 17 residues. The J segment lost 5 bases and the V segment lost 3 bases, leaving 16 bases of the junction unmatched. The CDR3 loop reads CASSSSGSGGLGTEAFF. CDR3 in DNA: TGCGCCAGCAGCTCCTCGGGGTCAGGGGGATTGGGAACTGAAGCTTTCTTT.